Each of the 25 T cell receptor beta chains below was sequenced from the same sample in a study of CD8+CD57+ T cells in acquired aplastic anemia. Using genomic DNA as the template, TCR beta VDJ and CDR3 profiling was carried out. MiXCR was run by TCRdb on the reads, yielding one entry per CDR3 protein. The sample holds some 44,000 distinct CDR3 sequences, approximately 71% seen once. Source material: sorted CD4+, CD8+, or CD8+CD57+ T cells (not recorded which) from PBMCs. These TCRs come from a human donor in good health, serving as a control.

The CDR3: CASSMGEETQYF. In DNA, the CDR3 is TGTGCCAGTAGTATGGGAGAAGAGACCCAGTACTTC. The chain recombines TRBV19 with TRBJ2-5, with a possible D match to TRBD2 (5 bases). The CDR3 contains 12 residues. CDR1 and CDR2 (germline): LNHDA, SQIVND (reference sequence). V lost 3 bases to trimming and J lost 3 bases, with 5 bases between them.

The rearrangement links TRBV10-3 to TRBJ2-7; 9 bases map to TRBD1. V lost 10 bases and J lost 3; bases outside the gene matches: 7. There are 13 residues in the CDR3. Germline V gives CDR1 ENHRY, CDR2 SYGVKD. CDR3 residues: CASLRTGDYEQYF. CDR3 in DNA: TGTGCCAGCCTGCGGACAGGGGACTACGAGCAGTACTTC.

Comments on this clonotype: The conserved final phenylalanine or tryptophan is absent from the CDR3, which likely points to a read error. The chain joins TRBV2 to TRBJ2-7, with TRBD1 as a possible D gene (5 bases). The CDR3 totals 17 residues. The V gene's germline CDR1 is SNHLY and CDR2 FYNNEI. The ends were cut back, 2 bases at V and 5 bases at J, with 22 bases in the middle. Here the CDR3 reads CASSEFHDRWTIHEQYL. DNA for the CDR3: TGTGCCAGCAGTGAATTTCATGACCGTTGGACAATCCACGAGCAGTACCTC.

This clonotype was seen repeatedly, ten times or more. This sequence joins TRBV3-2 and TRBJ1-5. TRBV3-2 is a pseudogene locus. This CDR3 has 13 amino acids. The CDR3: CASSRKRHQPQHF. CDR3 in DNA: TGTGCCAGCAGCCGGAAAAGGCATCAGCCCCAGCATTTT.

DNA of the CDR3: TGCAGCGTTGACATGTTGAACACTGAAGCTTTCTTT. It translates to CSVDMLNTEAFF. This chain connects TRBV29-1 to TRBJ1-1; D not resolved. This CDR3 is built from 12 residues. The germline V gene has CDR1 SQVTM and CDR2 ANQGSEA. Trimming took off 3 bases at V and 0 bases at J, with 5 bases between the two ends. Complete variable domain (other parts from reference TRBV29-1 and TRBJ1-1): SAVISQKPSRDICQRGTSLTIQCQVDSQVTMMFWYRQQPGQSLTLIATANQGSEATYESGFVIDKFPISRPNLTFSTLTVSNMSPEDSSIYLCSVDMLNTEAFFGQGTRLTVV.

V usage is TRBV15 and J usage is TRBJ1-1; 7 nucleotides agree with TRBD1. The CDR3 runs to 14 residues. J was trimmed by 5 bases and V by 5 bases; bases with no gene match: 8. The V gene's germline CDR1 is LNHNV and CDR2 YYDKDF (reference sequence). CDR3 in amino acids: CATSARQGYTEAFF. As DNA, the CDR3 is TGTGCCACCAGCGCACGACAGGGTTATACTGAAGCTTTCTTT. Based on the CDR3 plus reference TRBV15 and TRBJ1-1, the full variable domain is DAMVIQNPRYQVTQFGKPVTLSCSQTLNHNVMYWYQQKSSQAPKLLFHYYDKDFNNEADTPDNFQSRRPNTSFCFLDIRSPGLGDTAMYLCATSARQGYTEAFFGQGTRLTVV.

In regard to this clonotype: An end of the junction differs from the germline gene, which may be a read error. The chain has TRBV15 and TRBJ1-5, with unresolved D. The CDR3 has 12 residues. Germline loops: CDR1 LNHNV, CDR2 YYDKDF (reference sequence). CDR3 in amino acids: CATSRDLQPQHF. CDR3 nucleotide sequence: TGTGCCACCAGTAGAGATTTGCAGCCCCAGCATTTT.

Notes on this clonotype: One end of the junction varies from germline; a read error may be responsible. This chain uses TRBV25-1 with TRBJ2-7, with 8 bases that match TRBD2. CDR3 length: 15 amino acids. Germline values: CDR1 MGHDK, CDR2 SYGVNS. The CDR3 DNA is TGCGCCAGCAGCAGGGACCCAGCGGGAGTTCGCGAGCAGTACTTC. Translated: CASSRDPAGVREQYF.

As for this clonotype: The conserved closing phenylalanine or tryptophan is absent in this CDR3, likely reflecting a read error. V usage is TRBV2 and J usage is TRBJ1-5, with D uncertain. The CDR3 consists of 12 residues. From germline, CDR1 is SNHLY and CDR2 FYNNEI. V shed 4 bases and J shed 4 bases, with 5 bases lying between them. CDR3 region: CASSGGNQPQHS. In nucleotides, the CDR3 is TGTGCCAGCAGTGGAGGGAATCAGCCCCAGCATTCT.

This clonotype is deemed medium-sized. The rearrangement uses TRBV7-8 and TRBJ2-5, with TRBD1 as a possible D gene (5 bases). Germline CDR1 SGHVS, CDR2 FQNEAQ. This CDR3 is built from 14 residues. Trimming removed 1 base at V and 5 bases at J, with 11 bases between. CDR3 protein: CASSLEFWGETQYF. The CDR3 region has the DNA TGTGCCAGCAGCTTAGAGTTCTGGGGCGAGACCCAGTACTTC.

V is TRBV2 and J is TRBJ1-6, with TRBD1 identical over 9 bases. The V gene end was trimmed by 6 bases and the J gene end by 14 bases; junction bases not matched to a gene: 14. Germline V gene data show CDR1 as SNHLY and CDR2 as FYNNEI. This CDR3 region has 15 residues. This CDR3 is CASRPGQGKVLTLHF. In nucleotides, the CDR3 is TGTGCCAGCAGACCGGGACAGGGAAAGGTATTAACCCTCCACTTT.

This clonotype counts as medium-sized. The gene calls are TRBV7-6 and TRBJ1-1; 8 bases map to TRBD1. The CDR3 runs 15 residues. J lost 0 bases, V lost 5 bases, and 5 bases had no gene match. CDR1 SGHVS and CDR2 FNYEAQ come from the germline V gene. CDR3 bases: TGTGCCAGCAGCCGCGGACAGGGCTTGAACACTGAAGCTTTCTTT. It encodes CASSRGQGLNTEAFF.

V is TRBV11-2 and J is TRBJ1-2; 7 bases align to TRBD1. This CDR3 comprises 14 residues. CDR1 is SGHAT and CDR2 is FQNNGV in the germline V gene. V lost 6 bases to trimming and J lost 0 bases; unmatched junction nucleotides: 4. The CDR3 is CASSPGTANYGYTF. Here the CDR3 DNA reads TGTGCCAGCAGTCCCGGGACAGCTAACTATGGCTACACCTTC.

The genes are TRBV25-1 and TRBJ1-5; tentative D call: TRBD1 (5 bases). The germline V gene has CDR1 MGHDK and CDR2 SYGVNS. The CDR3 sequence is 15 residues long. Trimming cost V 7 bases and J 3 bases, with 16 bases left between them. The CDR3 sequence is CASIVRQINNQPQHF. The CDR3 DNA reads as TGTGCCAGCATAGTCCGACAGATCAACAATCAGCCCCAGCATTTT.

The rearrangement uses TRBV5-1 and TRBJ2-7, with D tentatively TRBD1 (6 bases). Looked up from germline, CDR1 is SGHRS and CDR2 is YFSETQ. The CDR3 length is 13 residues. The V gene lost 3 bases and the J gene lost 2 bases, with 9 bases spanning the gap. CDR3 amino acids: CASSSDSAYEQYF. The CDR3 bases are TGCGCCAGCAGCTCGGACAGCGCCTACGAGCAGTACTTC.

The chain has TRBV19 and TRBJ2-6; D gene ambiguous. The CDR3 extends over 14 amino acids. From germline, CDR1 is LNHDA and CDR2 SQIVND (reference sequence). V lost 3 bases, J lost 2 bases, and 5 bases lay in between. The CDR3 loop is CASSMVAGANVLTF. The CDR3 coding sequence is TGTGCCAGTAGTATGGTGGCTGGGGCCAACGTCCTGACTTTC.

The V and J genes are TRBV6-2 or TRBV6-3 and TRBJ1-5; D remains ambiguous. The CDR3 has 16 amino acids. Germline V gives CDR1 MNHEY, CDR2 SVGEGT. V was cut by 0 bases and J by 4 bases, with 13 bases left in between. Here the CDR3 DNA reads TGTGCCAGCAGTTACTCGAGGAGTCCTCTAAATCAGCCCCAGCATTTT. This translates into CASSYSRSPLNQPQHF.

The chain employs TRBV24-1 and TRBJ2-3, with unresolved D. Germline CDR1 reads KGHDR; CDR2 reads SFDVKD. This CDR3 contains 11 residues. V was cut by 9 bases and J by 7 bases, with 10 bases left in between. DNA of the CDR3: TGTGCCACCCAGTTTGGGAATACGCAGTATTTT. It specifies CATQFGNTQYF.

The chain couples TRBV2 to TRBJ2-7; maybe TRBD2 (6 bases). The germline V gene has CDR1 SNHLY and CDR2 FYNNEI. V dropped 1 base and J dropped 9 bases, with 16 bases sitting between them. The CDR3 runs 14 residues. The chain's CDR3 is CASSEGGKERMQYF. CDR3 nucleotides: TGTGCCAGCAGTGAAGGCGGGAAGGAGCGGATGCAGTACTTC.

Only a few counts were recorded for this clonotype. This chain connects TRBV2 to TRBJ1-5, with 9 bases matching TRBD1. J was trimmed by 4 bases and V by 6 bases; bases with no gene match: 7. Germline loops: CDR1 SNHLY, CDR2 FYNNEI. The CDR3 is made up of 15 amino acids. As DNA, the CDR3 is TGTGCCAGCAGCGCGGACAGGGGATCGAATCAGCCCCAGCATTTT. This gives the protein CASSADRGSNQPQHF.

Here the CDR3 DNA reads TGCAGTGCTAGGAGCTGGAGATCCTACAATGAGCAGTTCTTC. Translated: CSARSWRSYNEQFF. The chain links TRBV20-1 to TRBJ2-1; D is uncertain. With 3 bases removed from V and 1 base from J, the gap between germline ends came to 10 bases. Looked up from germline, CDR1 is DFQATT and CDR2 is SNEGSKA (reference sequence). The CDR3 is 14 amino acids.

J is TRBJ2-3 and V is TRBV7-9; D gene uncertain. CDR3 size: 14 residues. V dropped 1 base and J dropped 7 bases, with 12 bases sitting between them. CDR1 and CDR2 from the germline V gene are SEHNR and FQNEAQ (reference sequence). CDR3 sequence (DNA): TGTGCCAGCAGCTTAGGCGCAGGAGAGTATACGCAGTATTTT. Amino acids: CASSLGAGEYTQYF.

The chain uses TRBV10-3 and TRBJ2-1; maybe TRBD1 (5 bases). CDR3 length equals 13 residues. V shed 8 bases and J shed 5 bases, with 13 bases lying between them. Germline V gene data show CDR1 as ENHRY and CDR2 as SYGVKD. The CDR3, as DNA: TGTGCCATCTACCCAGGGCCGCACAATGAGCAGTTCTTC. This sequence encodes CAIYPGPHNEQFF.

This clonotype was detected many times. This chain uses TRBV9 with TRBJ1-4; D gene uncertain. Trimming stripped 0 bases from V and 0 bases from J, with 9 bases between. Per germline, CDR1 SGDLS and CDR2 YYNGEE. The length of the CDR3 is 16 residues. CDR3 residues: CASSVGETTTNEKLFF. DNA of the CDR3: TGTGCCAGCAGCGTAGGGGAGACTACAACTAATGAAAAACTGTTTTTT.

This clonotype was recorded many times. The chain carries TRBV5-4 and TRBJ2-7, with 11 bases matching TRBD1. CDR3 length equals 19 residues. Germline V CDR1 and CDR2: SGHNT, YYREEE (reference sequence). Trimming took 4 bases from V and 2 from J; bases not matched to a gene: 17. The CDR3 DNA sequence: TGTGCCAGCAGCCATTGGGGGAGGACAGGGGGCGCGGGAGCCTACGAGCAGTACTTC. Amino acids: CASSHWGRTGGAGAYEQYF.